Given below is one TCR beta chain in context. As yet, its antigen is unknown. V trimming: 4 bases; J trimming: 7 bases; junction bases outside the gene matches: 6. This CDR3 spans 15 amino acids. From germline, CDR1 is SGHNT and CDR2 YYREEE (reference sequence). These data come from a study of T cell repertoires and HLA-DP antigens. Across the whole study: CD4+ T cells were cocultured with HeLa cells expressing HLA-DP.

Pre-culture CD4+ samples were sequenced deeply, targeting about 200,000 T cell genomes. TCRdb keeps only in-frame clones here, not all; method: immunoSEQ multiplex PCR. This sample carries approximately 100,000 clones, approximately 89% of them seen once, and the ten largest clones take less than 2%. This TCR derives from a man aged 45-65 years in good health and CMV-seronegative. The source material was CD4+ T cells from PBMCs. V is TRBV5-4 and J is TRBJ2-1, with 12 positions matching TRBD1. CDR3 nucleotide sequence: TGTGCCAGCAGCCCGGGACAGGGGGCGCGGAATGAGCAGTTCTTC. The encoded protein is CASSPGQGARNEQFF.